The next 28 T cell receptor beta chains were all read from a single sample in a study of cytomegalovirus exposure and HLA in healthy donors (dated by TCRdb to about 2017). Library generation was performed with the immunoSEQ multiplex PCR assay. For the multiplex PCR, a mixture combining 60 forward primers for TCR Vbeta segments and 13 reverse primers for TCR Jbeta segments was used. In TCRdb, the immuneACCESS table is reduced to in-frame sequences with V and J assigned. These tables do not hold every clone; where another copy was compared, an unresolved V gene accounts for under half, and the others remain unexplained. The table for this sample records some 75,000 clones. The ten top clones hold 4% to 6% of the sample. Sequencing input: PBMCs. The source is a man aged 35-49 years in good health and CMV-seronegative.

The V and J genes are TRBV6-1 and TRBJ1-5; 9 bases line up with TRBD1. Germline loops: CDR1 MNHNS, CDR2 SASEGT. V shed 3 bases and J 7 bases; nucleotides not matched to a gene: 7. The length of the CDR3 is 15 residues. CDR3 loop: CASSEGQGRSQPQHF. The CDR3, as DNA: TGTGCCAGCAGTGAGGGACAGGGAAGAAGCCAGCCCCAGCATTTT.

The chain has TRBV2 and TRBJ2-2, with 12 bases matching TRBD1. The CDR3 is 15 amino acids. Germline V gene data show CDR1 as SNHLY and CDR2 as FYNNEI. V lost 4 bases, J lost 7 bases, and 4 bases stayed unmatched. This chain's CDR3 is CASSGDRGRDGELFF. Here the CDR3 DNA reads TGTGCCAGCAGTGGGGACAGGGGGCGTGACGGGGAGCTGTTTTTT.

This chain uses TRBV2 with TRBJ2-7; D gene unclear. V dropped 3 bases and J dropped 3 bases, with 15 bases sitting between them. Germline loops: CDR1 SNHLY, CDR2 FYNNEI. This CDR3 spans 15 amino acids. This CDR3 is CASSEGPVPFYEQYF. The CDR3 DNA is TGTGCCAGCAGTGAGGGCCCAGTCCCTTTCTACGAGCAGTACTTC.

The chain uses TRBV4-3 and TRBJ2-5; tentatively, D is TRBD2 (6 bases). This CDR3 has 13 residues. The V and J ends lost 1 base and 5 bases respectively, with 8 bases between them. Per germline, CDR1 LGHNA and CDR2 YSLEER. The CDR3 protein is CASSQVGGETQYF. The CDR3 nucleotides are TGCGCCAGCAGCCAAGTTGGGGGGGAGACCCAGTACTTC.

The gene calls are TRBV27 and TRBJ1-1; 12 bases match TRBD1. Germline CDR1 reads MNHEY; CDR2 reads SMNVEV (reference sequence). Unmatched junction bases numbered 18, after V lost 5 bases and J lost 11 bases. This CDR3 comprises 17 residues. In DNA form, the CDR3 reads TGTGCCAGCAGTATATTATCCGGTGTGGGGACAGGGGGCCCCGCTTTCTTT. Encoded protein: CASSILSGVGTGGPAFF.

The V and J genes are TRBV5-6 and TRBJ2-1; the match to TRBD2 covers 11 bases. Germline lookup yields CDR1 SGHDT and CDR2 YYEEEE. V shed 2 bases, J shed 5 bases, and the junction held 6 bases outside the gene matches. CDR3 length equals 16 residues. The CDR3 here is CASSFLAGGIHNEQFF. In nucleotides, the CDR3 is TGTGCCAGCAGCTTTCTAGCGGGGGGCATTCACAATGAGCAGTTCTTC. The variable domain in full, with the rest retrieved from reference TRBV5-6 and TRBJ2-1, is DAGVTQSPTHLIKTRGQQVTLRCSPKSGHDTVSWYQQALGQGPQFIFQYYEEEERQRGNFPDRFSGHQFPNYSSELNVNALLLGDSALYLCASSFLAGGIHNEQFFGPGTRLTVL.

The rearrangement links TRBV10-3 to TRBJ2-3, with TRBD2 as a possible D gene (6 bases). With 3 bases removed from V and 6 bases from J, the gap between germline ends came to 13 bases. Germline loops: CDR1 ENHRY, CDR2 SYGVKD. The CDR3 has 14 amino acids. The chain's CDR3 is CAISDSGRRDTQYF. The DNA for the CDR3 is TGTGCCATCAGTGATTCGGGGAGGAGGGATACGCAGTATTTT.

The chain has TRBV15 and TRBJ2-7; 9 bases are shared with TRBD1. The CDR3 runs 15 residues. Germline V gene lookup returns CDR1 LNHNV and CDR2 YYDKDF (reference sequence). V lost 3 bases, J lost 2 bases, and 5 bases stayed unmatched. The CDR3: CATSRDRGRAYEQYF. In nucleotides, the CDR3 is TGTGCCACCAGCAGGGACAGGGGAAGGGCCTACGAGCAGTACTTC.

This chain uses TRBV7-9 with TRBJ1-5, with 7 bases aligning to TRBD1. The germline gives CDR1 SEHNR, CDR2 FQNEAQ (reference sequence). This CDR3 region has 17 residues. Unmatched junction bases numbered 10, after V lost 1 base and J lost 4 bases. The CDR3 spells CASSLGGTAAGNQPQHF. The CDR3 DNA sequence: TGTGCCAGCAGCTTAGGAGGGACAGCCGCGGGAAATCAGCCCCAGCATTTT.

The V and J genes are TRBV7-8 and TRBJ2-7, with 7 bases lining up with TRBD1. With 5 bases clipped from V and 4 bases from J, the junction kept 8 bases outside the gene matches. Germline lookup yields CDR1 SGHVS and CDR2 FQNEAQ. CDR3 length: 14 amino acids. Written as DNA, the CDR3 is TGTGCCAGCAGCCTAGGGGACAGTAAGTACGAGCAGTACTTC. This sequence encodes CASSLGDSKYEQYF.

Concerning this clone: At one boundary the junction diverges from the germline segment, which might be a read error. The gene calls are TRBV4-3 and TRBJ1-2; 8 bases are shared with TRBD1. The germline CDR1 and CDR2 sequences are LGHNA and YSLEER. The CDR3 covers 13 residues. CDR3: CTSSPTGVDGYTF. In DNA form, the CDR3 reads TGCACCAGCAGCCCGACAGGGGTAGATGGCTACACCTTC.

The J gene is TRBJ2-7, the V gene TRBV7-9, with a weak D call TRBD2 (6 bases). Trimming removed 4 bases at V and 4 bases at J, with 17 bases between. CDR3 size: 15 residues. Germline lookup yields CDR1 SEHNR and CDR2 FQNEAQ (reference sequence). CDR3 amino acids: CASSSTTRGRYEQYF. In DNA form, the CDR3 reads TGTGCCAGCAGCTCGACGACGCGGGGAAGGTACGAGCAGTACTTC.

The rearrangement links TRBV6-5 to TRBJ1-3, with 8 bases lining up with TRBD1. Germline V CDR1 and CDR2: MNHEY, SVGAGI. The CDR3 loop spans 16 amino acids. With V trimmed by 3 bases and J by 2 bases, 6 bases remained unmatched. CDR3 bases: TGTGCCAGCAGTTATAGCGGACAGGGAGCTGGAAACACCATATATTTT. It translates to CASSYSGQGAGNTIYF.

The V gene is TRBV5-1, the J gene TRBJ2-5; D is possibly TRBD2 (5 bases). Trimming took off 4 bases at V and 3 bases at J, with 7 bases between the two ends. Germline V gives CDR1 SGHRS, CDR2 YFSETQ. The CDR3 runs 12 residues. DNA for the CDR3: TGCGCCAGCAGCCGGGAAGAAGAGACCCAGTACTTC. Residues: CASSREEETQYF.

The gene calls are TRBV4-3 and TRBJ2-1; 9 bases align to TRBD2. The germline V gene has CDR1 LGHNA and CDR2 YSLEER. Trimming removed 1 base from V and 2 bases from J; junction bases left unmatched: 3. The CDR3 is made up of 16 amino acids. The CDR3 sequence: CASSQASGGPYNEQFF. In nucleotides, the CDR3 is TGCGCCAGCAGCCAAGCCAGCGGGGGGCCCTACAATGAGCAGTTCTTC.

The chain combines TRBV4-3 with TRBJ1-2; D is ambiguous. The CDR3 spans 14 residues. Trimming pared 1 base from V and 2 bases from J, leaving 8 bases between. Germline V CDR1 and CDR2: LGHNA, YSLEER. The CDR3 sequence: CASSQGGSNYGYTF. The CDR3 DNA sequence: TGCGCCAGCAGCCAAGGAGGCTCGAACTATGGCTACACCTTC.

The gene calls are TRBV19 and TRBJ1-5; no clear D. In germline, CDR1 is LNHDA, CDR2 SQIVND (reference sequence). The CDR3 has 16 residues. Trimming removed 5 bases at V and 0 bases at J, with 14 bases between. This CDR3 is CASSPDGTNSNQPQHF. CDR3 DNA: TGTGCCAGTAGTCCTGACGGAACTAATAGCAATCAGCCCCAGCATTTT.

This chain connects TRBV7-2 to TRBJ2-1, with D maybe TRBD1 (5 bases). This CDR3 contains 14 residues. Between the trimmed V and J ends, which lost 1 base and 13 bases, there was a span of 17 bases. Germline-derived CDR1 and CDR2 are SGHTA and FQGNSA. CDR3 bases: TGTGCCAGCAGCTTAGGGAACCGACAGAGCACCCAGTTCTTC. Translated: CASSLGNRQSTQFF.

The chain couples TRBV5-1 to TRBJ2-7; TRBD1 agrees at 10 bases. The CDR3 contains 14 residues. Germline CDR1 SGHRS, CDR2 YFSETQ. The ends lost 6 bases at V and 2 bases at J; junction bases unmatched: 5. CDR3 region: CASKAGTGAYEQYF. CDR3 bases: TGCGCCAGCAAGGCCGGGACAGGGGCCTACGAGCAGTACTTC.

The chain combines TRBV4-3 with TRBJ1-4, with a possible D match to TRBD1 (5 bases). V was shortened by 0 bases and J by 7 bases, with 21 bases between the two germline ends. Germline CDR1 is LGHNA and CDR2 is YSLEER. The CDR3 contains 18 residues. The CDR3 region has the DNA TGCGCCAGCAGCCAAGACTGGCAGGGAATTTCGTGGCGTGAAAAACTGTTTTTT. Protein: CASSQDWQGISWREKLFF.

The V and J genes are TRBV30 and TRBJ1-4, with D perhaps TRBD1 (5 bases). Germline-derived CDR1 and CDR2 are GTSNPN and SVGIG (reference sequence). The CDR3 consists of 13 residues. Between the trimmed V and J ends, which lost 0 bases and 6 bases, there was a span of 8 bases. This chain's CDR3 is CAWSVFRDEKLFF. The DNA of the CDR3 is TGTGCCTGGAGTGTTTTCAGGGATGAAAAACTGTTTTTT.

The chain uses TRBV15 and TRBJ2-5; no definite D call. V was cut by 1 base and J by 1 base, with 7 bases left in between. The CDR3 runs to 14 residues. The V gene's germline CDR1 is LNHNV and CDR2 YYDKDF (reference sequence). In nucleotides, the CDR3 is TGTGCCACCAGCAGAGTGGGCATCCAAGAGACCCAGTACTTC. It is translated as CATSRVGIQETQYF.

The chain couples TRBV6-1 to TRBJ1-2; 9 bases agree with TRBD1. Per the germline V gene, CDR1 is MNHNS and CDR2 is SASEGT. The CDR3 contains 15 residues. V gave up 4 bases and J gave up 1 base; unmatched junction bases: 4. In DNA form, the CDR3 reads TGTGCCAGCAGTGCCCTGACAGGGGGTAACTATGGCTACACCTTC. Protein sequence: CASSALTGGNYGYTF.

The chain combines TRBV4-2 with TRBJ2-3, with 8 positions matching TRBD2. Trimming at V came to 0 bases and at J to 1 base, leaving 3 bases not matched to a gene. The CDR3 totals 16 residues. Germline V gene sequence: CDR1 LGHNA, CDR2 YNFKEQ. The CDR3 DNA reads TGTGCCAGCAGCCAAGAGTCGCGGGGGGGCACAGATACGCAGTATTTT. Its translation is CASSQESRGGTDTQYF.

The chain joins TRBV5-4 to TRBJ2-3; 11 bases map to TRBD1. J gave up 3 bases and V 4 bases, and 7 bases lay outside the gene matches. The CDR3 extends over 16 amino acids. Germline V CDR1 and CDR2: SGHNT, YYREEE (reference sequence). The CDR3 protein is CASSRGQGVLTDTQYF. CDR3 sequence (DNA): TGTGCCAGCAGCCGGGGACAGGGGGTCTTGACAGATACGCAGTATTTT.

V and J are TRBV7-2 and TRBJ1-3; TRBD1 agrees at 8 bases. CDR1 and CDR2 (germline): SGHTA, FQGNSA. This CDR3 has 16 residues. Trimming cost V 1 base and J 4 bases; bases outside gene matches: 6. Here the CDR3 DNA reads TGTGCCAGCAGCTTAGGGACAGGGACGCAGGGAAACACCATATATTTT. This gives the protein CASSLGTGTQGNTIYF. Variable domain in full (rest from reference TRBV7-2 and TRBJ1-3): GAGVSQSPSNKVTEKGKDVELRCDPISGHTALYWYRQSLGQGLEFLIYFQGNSAPDKSGLPSDRFSAERTGGSVSTLTIQRTQQEDSAVYLCASSLGTGTQGNTIYFGEGSWLTVV.

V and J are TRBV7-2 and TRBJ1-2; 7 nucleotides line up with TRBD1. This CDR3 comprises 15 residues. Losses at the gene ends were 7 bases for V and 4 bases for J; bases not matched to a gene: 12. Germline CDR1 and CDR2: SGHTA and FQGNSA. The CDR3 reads CASNPRQGLFYGYTF. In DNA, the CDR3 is TGTGCCAGCAACCCGAGACAGGGCCTCTTCTATGGCTACACCTTC.

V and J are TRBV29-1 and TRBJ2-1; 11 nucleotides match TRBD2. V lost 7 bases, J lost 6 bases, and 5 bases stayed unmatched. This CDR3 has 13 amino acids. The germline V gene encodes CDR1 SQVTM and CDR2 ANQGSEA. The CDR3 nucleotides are TGCAGCGCCGGACTAGCGGGTCTCAATGAGCAGTTCTTC. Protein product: CSAGLAGLNEQFF.